This passage covers 27 T cell receptor beta chains from one sample sequenced in a study of blood T cell repertoires in COVID-19. Measured with immunoSEQ multiplex PCR; TCRdb has only the in-frame clones, and not every one. The data hold 310,000 or so clones, with roughly 87% observed a single time. The sequenced sample consisted of peripheral blood. The receptors derive from a man aged 30 to 39 with COVID-19, enrolled during active disease.

The V call is TRBV7-8, the J call TRBJ2-5; D is possibly TRBD1 (5 bases). V shed 5 bases and J shed 3 bases, with 16 bases lying between them. CDR3 length: 15 residues. Per the germline V gene, CDR1 is SGHVS and CDR2 is FQNEAQ. CDR3 in DNA: TGTGCCAGCAGCCTGGGGCAGGGATTAAAAGAGACCCAGTACTTC. It is translated as CASSLGQGLKETQYF.

The V gene is TRBV28, the J gene TRBJ1-1; D perhaps matches TRBD1 (6 bases). V was shortened by 10 bases and J by 1 base, with 25 bases between the two germline ends. In germline, CDR1 is MDHEN, CDR2 SYDVKM. The CDR3 is 17 amino acids. This CDR3 is CATFHGGFYPGNTEAFF. CDR3 nucleotides: TGTGCCACCTTCCATGGGGGCTTTTATCCAGGGAACACTGAAGCTTTCTTT.

The chain is built from TRBV27 and TRBJ1-5; 7 bases match TRBD1. Unmatched junction bases numbered 5, after V lost 5 bases and J lost 1 base. Germline CDR1 and CDR2: MNHEY and SMNVEV (reference sequence). The CDR3 is 15 amino acids. CDR3 nucleotide sequence: TGTGCCAGCAGTCCGCAGGGACAGAGCAATCAGCCCCAGCATTTT. Its protein is CASSPQGQSNQPQHF.

This chain connects TRBV5-1 to TRBJ1-1, with a tentative D call TRBD1 (5 bases). V shed 1 base and J shed 0 bases, with 10 bases lying between them. The CDR3 has 15 amino acids. Germline-derived CDR1 and CDR2 are SGHRS and YFSETQ. CDR3 in DNA: TGCGCCAGCAGCTTGTATGGGGCCCTGAACACTGAAGCTTTCTTT. This gives the protein CASSLYGALNTEAFF. Full variable domain (missing parts from reference TRBV5-1 and TRBJ1-1): KAGVTQTPRYLIKTRGQQVTLSCSPISGHRSVSWYQQTPGQGLQFLFEYFSETQRNKGNFPGRFSGRQFSNSRSEMNVSTLELGDSALYLCASSLYGALNTEAFFGQGTRLTVV.

The chain combines TRBV5-6 with TRBJ2-1; a possible D gene is TRBD1 (6 bases). Trimming pared 2 bases from V and 0 bases from J, leaving 9 bases between. This CDR3 is built from 15 residues. Germline CDR1 and CDR2: SGHDT and YYEEEE. The CDR3: CASSLRQASYNEQFF. The CDR3 DNA follows: TGTGCCAGCAGCTTACGACAGGCCTCCTACAATGAGCAGTTCTTC.

The CDR3 nucleotides are TGTGCCAGCAGCCCCCGTCTGGGGGACAGCTCCTACAATGAGCAGTTCTTC. This gives the protein CASSPRLGDSSYNEQFF. The rearrangement uses TRBV9 and TRBJ2-1; TRBD1 aligns across 7 bases. The germline CDR1 and CDR2 sequences are SGDLS and YYNGEE. The CDR3 runs 17 residues. The trim removed 4 bases at V and 0 bases at J, leaving 10 bases unmatched.

This clone came up a few times. The rearrangement uses TRBV5-1 and TRBJ1-6; D remains unclear. This CDR3 has 14 amino acids. The V and J ends lost 1 base and 7 bases respectively, with 9 bases between them. Germline CDR1 is SGHRS and CDR2 is YFSETQ. The CDR3 sequence is CASSLRGANSPLHF. CDR3 in DNA: TGCGCCAGCAGCTTGCGCGGAGCGAATTCACCCCTCCACTTT.

The chain uses TRBV11-2 and TRBJ2-1; 7 positions agree with TRBD2. V dropped 1 base and J dropped 9; count of bases not matched to a gene: 0. The germline V gene encodes CDR1 SGHAT and CDR2 FQNNGV. The CDR3 totals 12 residues. Here the CDR3 DNA reads TGTGCCAGCAGCTTAGGGGGGGGTGAGCAGTTCTTC. This translates into CASSLGGGEQFF.

This sequence joins TRBV5-1 and TRBJ1-2; tentatively, D is TRBD1 (6 bases). The CDR3 loop spans 14 amino acids. V was trimmed by 2 bases and J by 4 bases, leaving 12 bases between them. Germline V CDR1 and CDR2: SGHRS, YFSETQ. CDR3 DNA sequence: TGCGCCAGCAGCTTCGCGGGGGGCGGCTATGGCTACACCTTC. Protein product: CASSFAGGGYGYTF.

The chain carries TRBV7-2 and TRBJ2-7; 11 positions match TRBD2. Germline V gene data show CDR1 as SGHTA and CDR2 as FQGNSA. Trimming removed 6 bases from V and 2 bases from J; junction bases left unmatched: 6. The CDR3 runs 15 residues. The CDR3 sequence: CASSPTSGAAYEQYF. CDR3 DNA sequence: TGTGCCAGCAGTCCGACTAGCGGGGCAGCCTACGAGCAGTACTTC.

This clone has only one observation. The gene calls are TRBV4-3 and TRBJ2-5, with D unclear. Germline V CDR1 and CDR2: LGHNA, YSLEER. Trimming cost V 3 bases and J 0 bases, with 8 bases left between them. This CDR3 has 14 residues. The CDR3 loop reads CASSQRHDQETQYF. The CDR3 DNA sequence: TGCGCCAGCAGCCAGAGACACGACCAAGAGACCCAGTACTTC.

This chain connects TRBV2 to TRBJ1-5, with D maybe TRBD1 (6 bases). The CDR3 runs 16 residues. Looked up from germline, CDR1 is SNHLY and CDR2 is FYNNEI. V was cut by 6 bases and J by 0 bases, with 15 bases left in between. CDR3 DNA sequence: TGTGCCAGCAGGGGGGCAGGGACCCTTAGCAATCAGCCCCAGCATTTT. Protein product: CASRGAGTLSNQPQHF.

The table lists this clone with a count of one. The chain has TRBV19 and TRBJ2-2; 11 bases map to TRBD2. Unmatched junction bases numbered 3, after V lost 3 bases and J lost 3 bases. There are 16 residues in the CDR3. In germline, CDR1 is LNHDA, CDR2 SQIVND (reference sequence). The CDR3 loop is CASSMGTSGHTGELFF. For the CDR3, the DNA is TGTGCCAGTAGTATGGGGACTAGCGGCCACACCGGGGAGCTGTTTTTT. Based on the CDR3 plus reference TRBV19 and TRBJ2-2, the full variable domain is DGGITQSPKYLFRKEGQNVTLSCEQNLNHDAMYWYRQDPGQGLRLIYYSQIVNDFQKGDIAEGYSVSREKKESFPLTVTSAQKNPTAFYLCASSMGTSGHTGELFFGEGSRLTVL.

The J gene is TRBJ2-5, the V gene TRBV7-3; 7 nucleotides agree with TRBD1. The V gene end was trimmed by 7 bases and the J gene end by 5 bases; junction bases not matched to a gene: 7. The CDR3 totals 13 residues. Germline V gene lookup returns CDR1 SGHTA and CDR2 FQGTGA. CDR3 sequence reads: CASTDRARETQYF. The CDR3, as DNA: TGTGCCAGCACAGACAGGGCAAGGGAGACCCAGTACTTC.

A remark on this clone: This could be a read error, since a much larger clone is one nucleotide away. V and J are TRBV20-1 and TRBJ2-1; a possible D gene is TRBD1 (6 bases). Germline loops: CDR1 DFQATT, CDR2 SNEGSKA (reference sequence). V lost 5 bases and J lost 5, with 7 bases in between. The CDR3 extends over 11 amino acids. CDR3 sequence (DNA): TGCAGTGCTTACAGGGACAATGAGCAGTTCTTC. As protein: CSAYRDNEQFF.

This rearrangement joins TRBV6-2 or TRBV6-3 to TRBJ2-7; 7 positions agree with TRBD2. J was trimmed by 3 bases and V by 7 bases; bases with no gene match: 18. Germline V gene data show CDR1 as MNHEY and CDR2 as SVGEGT. This CDR3 spans 17 amino acids. The CDR3 DNA is TGTGCCAGCACCCCCGCGGGAGATTTGTCAGGGCGCTACGAGCAGTACTTC. This encodes CASTPAGDLSGRYEQYF.

This chain joins TRBV19 and TRBJ1-2; maybe TRBD1 (6 bases). Trimming stripped 8 bases from V and 7 bases from J, with 26 bases between. Germline-derived CDR1 and CDR2 are LNHDA and SQIVND (reference sequence). The CDR3 has 16 residues. CDR3 coding DNA: TGTGCCAGTCACATCGTATCAACAGGGTCGGGCGGTGGCTACACCTTC. Amino acids: CASHIVSTGSGGGYTF.

The rearrangement joins TRBV28 to TRBJ1-2; the D is unclear. This CDR3 has 13 residues. Germline assignment: CDR1 MDHEN and CDR2 SYDVKM. V was shortened by 5 bases and J by 4 bases, with 11 bases between the two germline ends. For the CDR3, the DNA is TGTGCCAGCAGTAACGGGATTCTCTATGGCTACACCTTC. Its translation: CASSNGILYGYTF.

This chain joins TRBV5-1 and TRBJ2-3, with D perhaps TRBD1 (5 bases). Trimming took 4 bases from V and 2 from J, leaving 11 bases between them. CDR3 length: 14 amino acids. The germline gives CDR1 SGHRS, CDR2 YFSETQ. This CDR3 is CASSRQGFTDTQYF. CDR3 DNA sequence: TGCGCCAGCAGCCGGCAGGGATTCACAGATACGCAGTATTTT.

The chain joins TRBV6-6 to TRBJ1-1; no clear D gene. V lost 2 bases and J lost 2, with 12 bases in between. The CDR3 spans 15 residues. The germline V gene has CDR1 MNHNY and CDR2 SVGAGI (reference sequence). The CDR3 nucleotides read TGTGCCAGCAGTTACGGAGTACCCCTAAACACTGAAGCTTTCTTT. Translating gives CASSYGVPLNTEAFF.

This sequence joins TRBV6-5 and TRBJ1-6; D is undetermined. The CDR3 has 11 amino acids. Looked up from germline, CDR1 is MNHEY and CDR2 is SVGAGI. V gave up 7 bases and J gave up 9 bases, with 7 bases separating them. As DNA, the CDR3 is TGTGCCAGCAAGTCAGGTTCACCCCTCCACTTT. It encodes CASKSGSPLHF.

The rearrangement joins TRBV7-6 to TRBJ2-6; maybe TRBD1 (5 bases). CDR1 and CDR2 from the germline V gene are SGHVS and FNYEAQ. The germline V and J ends were trimmed by 2 bases and 10 bases, with 12 bases remaining between them. This CDR3 spans 14 amino acids. The CDR3 here is CASSLLAGMNVLTF. Written as DNA, the CDR3 is TGTGCCAGCAGCTTACTGGCAGGGATGAACGTCCTGACTTTC.

J is TRBJ1-2 and V is TRBV10-3, with D possibly being TRBD1 (6 bases). The ends were cut back, 0 bases at V and 4 bases at J, with 12 bases in the middle. In germline, CDR1 is ENHRY, CDR2 SYGVKD. CDR3 length: 15 residues. CDR3 amino acids: CAISESGGAGYGYTF. As DNA, the CDR3 is TGTGCCATCAGTGAGTCGGGGGGGGCCGGCTATGGCTACACCTTC.

The chain has TRBV29-1 and TRBJ2-3; 7 bases match TRBD1. The ends lost 2 bases at V and 8 bases at J; junction bases unmatched: 22. The CDR3 has 18 residues. Germline assignment: CDR1 SQVTM and CDR2 ANQGSEA. CDR3 residues: CSVEMMTGFGVVLGTQYF. The DNA for the CDR3 is TGCAGCGTTGAAATGATGACAGGGTTTGGTGTTGTTCTTGGTACGCAGTATTTT.

The chain is built from TRBV18 and TRBJ2-7; TRBD2 matches 7 bases. Losses at the gene ends were 0 bases for V and 3 bases for J; bases not matched to a gene: 5. CDR1 is KGHSH, CDR2 LQKENI, per germline. This CDR3 region has 15 residues. The CDR3 nucleotides read TGTGCCAGCTCACCACCGGCTAGCGGTTACTACGAGCAGTACTTC. It translates to CASSPPASGYYEQYF. The entire variable domain, with the rest obtained from reference TRBV18 and TRBJ2-7, is as follows: NAGVMQNPRHLVRRRGQEARLRCSPMKGHSHVYWYRQLPEEGLKFMVYLQKENIIDESGMPKERFSAEFPKEGPSILRIQQVVRGDSAAYFCASSPPASGYYEQYFGPGTRLTVT.

This chain uses TRBV24-1 with TRBJ2-3; no clear D. Germline CDR1 is KGHDR and CDR2 is SFDVKD. Trimming removed 6 bases at V and 5 bases at J, with 5 bases between. The CDR3 covers 11 residues. CDR3 nucleotides: TGTGCCACCAGTAACTTAGATACGCAGTATTTT. Translation gives CATSNLDTQYF.

The chain carries TRBV5-4 and TRBJ1-2, with D possibly matching TRBD1 (5 bases). The length of the CDR3 is 14 residues. Per germline, CDR1 SGHNT and CDR2 YYREEE (reference sequence). Trimming removed 3 bases at V and 4 bases at J, with 13 bases between. Here the CDR3 reads CASSSGGVRYGYTF. The CDR3 bases are TGTGCCAGCAGCTCTGGAGGGGTTCGCTATGGCTACACCTTC.